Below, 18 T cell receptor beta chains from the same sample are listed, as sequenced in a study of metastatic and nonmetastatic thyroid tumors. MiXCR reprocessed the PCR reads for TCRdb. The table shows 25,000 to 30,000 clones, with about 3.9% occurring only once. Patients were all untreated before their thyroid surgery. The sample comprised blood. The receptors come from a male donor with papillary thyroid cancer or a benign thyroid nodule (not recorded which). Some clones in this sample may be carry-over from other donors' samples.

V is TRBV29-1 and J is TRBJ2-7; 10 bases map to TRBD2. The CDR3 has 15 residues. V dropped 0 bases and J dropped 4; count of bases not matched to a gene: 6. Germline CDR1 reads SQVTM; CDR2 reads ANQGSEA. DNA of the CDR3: TGCAGCGTTGAAGATCCCACTAGCGGGACTTACGAGCAGTACTTC. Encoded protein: CSVEDPTSGTYEQYF.

CDR3 in amino acids: CASSLSAGGQETQYF. Here the CDR3 DNA reads TGTGCCAGCAGTTTATCGGCCGGGGGCCAAGAGACCCAGTACTTC. V gene TRBV28 combines with J gene TRBJ2-5; D is possibly TRBD2 (6 bases). CDR1 and CDR2 (germline): MDHEN, SYDVKM. The V gene lost 1 base and the J gene lost 1 base, with 10 bases spanning the gap. The CDR3 totals 15 residues.

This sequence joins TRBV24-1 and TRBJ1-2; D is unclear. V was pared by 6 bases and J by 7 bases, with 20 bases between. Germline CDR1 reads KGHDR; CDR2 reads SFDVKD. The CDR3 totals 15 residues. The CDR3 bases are TGTGCCACCAGTAGCTTTCCGGTGGAGGTGATTGGCTACACCTTC. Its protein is CATSSFPVEVIGYTF.

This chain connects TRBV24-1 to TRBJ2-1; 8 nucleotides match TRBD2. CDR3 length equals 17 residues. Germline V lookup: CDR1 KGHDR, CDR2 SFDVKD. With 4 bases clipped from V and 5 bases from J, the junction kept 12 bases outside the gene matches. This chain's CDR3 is CATSDSSSGNQNNEQFF. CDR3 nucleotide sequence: TGTGCCACCAGTGACTCGAGTAGCGGGAATCAGAACAATGAGCAGTTCTTC.

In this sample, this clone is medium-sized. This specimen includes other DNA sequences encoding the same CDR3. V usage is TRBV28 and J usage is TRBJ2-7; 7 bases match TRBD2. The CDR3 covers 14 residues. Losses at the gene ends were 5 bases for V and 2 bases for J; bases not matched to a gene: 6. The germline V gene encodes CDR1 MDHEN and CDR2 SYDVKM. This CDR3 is CASSRGEAPYEQYF. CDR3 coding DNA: TGTGCCAGCAGTCGGGGGGAGGCCCCCTACGAGCAGTACTTC.

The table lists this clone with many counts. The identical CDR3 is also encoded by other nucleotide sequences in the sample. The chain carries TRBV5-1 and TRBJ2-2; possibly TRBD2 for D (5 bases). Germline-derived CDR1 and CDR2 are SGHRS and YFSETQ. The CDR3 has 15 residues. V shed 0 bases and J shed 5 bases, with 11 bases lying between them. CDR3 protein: CASSLDPGTTGELFF. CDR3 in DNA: TGCGCCAGCAGCTTGGATCCGGGAACGACCGGGGAGCTGTTTTTT.

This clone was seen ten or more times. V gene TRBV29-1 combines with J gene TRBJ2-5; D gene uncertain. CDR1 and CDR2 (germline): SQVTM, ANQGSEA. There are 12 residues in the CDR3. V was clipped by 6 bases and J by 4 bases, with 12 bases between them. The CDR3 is CSVQKAVETQYF. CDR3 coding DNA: TGCAGCGTCCAAAAGGCGGTAGAGACCCAGTACTTC.

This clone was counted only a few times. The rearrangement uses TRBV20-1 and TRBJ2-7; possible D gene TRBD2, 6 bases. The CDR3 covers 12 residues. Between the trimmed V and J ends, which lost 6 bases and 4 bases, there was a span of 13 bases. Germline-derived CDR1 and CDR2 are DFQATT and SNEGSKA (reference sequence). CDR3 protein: CSAALGGYEQYF. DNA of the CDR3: TGCAGTGCCGCACTGGGGGGTTACGAGCAGTACTTC.

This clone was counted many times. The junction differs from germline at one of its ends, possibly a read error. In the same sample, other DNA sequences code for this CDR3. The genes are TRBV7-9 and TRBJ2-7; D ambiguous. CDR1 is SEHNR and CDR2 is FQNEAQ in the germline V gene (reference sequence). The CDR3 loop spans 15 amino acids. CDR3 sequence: CASSVGPRSSYEQYF. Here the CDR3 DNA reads TGTGCCAGCAGCGTTGGACCCAGGAGCTCCTATGAGCAGTACTTC.

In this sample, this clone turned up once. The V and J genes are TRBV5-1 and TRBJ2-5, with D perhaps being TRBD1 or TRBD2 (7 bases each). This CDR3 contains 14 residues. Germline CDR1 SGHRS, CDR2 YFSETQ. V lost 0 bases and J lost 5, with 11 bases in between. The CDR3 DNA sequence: TGCGCCAGCAGCTTGGCCAGGGGGGGCGAGACCCAGTACTTC. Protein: CASSLARGGETQYF.

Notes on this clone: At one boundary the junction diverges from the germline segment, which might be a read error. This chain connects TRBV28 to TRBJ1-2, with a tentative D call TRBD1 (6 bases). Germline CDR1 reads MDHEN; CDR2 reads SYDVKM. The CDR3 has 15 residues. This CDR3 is CASTNLWGRIYGDSF. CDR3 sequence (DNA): TGTGCCAGCACTAACCTCTGGGGGCGAATCTATGGCGACAGCTTC.

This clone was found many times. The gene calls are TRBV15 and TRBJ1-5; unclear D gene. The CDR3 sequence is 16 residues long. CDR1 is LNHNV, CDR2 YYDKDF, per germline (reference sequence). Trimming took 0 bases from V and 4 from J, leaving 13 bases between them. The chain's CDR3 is CATSRDRARDNQPQHF. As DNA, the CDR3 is TGTGCCACCAGCAGAGATCGGGCTAGAGATAATCAGCCCCAGCATTTT.

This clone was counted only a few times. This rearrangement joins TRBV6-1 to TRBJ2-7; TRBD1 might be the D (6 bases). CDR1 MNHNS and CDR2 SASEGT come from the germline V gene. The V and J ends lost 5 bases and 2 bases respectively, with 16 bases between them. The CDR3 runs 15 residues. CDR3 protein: CASSSSGDLTYEQYF. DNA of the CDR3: TGTGCCAGCAGTTCGTCAGGGGACCTAACCTACGAGCAGTACTTC.

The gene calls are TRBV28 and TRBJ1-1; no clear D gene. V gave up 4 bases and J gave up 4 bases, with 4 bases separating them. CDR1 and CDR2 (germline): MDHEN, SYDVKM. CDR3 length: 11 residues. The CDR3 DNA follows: TGTGCCAGCAGTTCCCCCACTGAAGCTTTCTTT. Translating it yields CASSSPTEAFF.

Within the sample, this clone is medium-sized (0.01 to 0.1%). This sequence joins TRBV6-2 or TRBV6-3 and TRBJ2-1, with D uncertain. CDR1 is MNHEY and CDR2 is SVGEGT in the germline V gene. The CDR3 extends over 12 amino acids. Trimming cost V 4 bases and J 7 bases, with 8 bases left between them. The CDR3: CASSSDVNEQFF. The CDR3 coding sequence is TGTGCCAGCAGTTCGGACGTGAATGAGCAGTTCTTC.

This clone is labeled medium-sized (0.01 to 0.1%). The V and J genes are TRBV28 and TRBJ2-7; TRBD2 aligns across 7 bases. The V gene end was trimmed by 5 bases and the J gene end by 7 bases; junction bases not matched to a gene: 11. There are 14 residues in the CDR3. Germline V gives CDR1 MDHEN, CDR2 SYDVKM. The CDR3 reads CASSRGVPREEQYF. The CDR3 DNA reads TGTGCCAGCAGTCGGGGGGTCCCTCGAGAAGAGCAGTACTTC.

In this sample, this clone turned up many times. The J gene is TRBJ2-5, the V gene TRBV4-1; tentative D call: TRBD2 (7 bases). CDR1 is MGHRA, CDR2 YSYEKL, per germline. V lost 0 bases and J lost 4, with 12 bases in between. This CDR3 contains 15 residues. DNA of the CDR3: TGCGCCAGCAGCCAAGAGGGGGGGCGACGAGAGACCCAGTACTTC. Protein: CASSQEGGRRETQYF.

The CDR3 DNA reads as TGTGCCAGCAGCGAGAGCGGGAGGTTGTACGAGCAGTACTTC. Its translation: CASSESGRLYEQYF. The chain is built from TRBV5-6 and TRBJ2-7; 9 bases are a match to TRBD2. Germline values: CDR1 SGHDT, CDR2 YYEEEE. With 4 bases clipped from V and 4 bases from J, the junction kept 6 bases outside the gene matches. The CDR3 extends over 14 amino acids.